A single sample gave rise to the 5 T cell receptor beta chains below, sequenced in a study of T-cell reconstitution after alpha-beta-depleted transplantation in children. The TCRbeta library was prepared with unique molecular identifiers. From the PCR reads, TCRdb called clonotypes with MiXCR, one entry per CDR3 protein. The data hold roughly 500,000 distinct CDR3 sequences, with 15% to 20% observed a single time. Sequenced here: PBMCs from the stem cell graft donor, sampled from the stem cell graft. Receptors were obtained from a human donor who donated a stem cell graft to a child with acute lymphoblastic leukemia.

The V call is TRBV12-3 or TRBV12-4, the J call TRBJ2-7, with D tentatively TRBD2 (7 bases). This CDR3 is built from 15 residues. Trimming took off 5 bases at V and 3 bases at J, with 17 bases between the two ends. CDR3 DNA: TGTGCCAGCAGTCGGAGGGGGGGTGGAGGCTACGAGCAGTACTTC. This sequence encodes CASSRRGGGGYEQYF.

CDR3 residues: CASSLRDRAPHEQYF. The CDR3 DNA follows: TGTGCCAGCAGCCTCCGGGACAGGGCGCCCCACGAGCAGTACTTC. The V call is TRBV11-2, the J call TRBJ2-7; TRBD1 matches at 9 bases. Germline V lookup: CDR1 SGHAT, CDR2 FQNNGV. The V segment lost 5 bases and the J segment 5 bases; nucleotides outside the gene matches: 10. The CDR3 has 15 residues.

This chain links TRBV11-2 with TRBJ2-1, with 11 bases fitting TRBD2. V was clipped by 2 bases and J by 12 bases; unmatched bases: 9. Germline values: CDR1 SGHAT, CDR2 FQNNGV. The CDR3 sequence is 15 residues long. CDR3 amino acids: CASSLTSGSNYGQFF. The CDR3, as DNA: TGTGCCAGCAGCTTAACTAGCGGGAGTAATTATGGGCAGTTCTTC.

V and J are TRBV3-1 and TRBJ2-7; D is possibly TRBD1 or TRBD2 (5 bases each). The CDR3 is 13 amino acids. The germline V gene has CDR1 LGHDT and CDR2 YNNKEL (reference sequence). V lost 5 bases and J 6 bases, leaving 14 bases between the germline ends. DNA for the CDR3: TGTGCCAGCAGCATTCTGACTGGGGGCGAGCAGTACTTC. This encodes CASSILTGGEQYF.

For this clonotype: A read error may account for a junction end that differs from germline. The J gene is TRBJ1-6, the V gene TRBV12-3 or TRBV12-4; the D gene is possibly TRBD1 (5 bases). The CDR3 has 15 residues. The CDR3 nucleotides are TGTGCCAGCAGGTCTTCGGGACGGACTAATTCACCCCTCCACTTC. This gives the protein CASRSSGRTNSPLHF.